The next 15 T cell receptor beta chains were all read from a single sample in a study of breast tumors, draining lymph nodes, adjacent tissues (TCRdb year 2016). The lymph node samples were taken from the axillary draining lymph nodes of breast cancer patients. Receptors were amplified or captured by multiplex PCR. Sequencing relied on an Illumina HiSeq 2000. The raw public data were reprocessed by TCRdb itself: fastp quality trimming at Q25, MiXCR clonotype calling, in-frame beta chains only. Rows with one shared CDR3 protein collapse into an entry with the most common genes and DNA. The sample profile shows around 130,000 distinct CDR3 sequences; about 20% of them were found once. The ten largest clones capture over 3% of the sample. Material: axillary lymph node tissue. These TCRs come from a female donor with breast cancer. Some clones in this sample may be carry-over from other donors' samples.

This clonotype showed up many times. This chain joins TRBV5-1 and TRBJ2-7, with 8 nucleotides matching TRBD1. Losses at the gene ends were 0 bases for V and 6 bases for J; bases not matched to a gene: 11. Germline V gene lookup returns CDR1 SGHRS and CDR2 YFSETQ. The CDR3 spans 16 residues. The CDR3 spells CASSLVLGQGAFEQYF. CDR3 nucleotides: TGCGCCAGCAGCTTGGTCTTAGGGCAGGGGGCATTCGAGCAGTACTTC.

Ten or more counts support this clonotype. This chain joins TRBV20-1 and TRBJ2-7; D is perhaps TRBD2 (6 bases). The CDR3 has 13 amino acids. The germline V gene encodes CDR1 DFQATT and CDR2 SNEGSKA (reference sequence). The germline V and J ends were trimmed by 5 bases and 4 bases, with 15 bases remaining between them. CDR3 nucleotide sequence: TGCAGTGCTCGCCCTCCGGGAGTGTACGAGCAGTACTTC. Protein: CSARPPGVYEQYF.

This clonotype was seen many times. This chain uses TRBV2 with TRBJ2-1; TRBD2 aligns across 11 bases. Losses at the gene ends were 8 bases for V and 4 bases for J; bases not matched to a gene: 7. Germline CDR1 SNHLY, CDR2 FYNNEI. The CDR3 totals 15 residues. CDR3 in amino acids: CASGAGTSGYNEQFF. CDR3 bases: TGTGCCAGCGGCGCCGGGACTAGCGGATACAATGAGCAGTTCTTC.

This clonotype was recorded at least ten times. The V gene is TRBV5-4, the J gene TRBJ2-5; 9 bases align to TRBD1. V lost 4 bases to trimming and J lost 2 bases; unmatched junction nucleotides: 9. Germline V gene sequence: CDR1 SGHNT, CDR2 YYREEE (reference sequence). The CDR3 has 16 amino acids. The CDR3 loop reads CASSIRDRESQETQYF. The DNA of the CDR3 is TGTGCCAGCAGCATCCGGGACAGGGAGTCACAAGAGACCCAGTACTTC.

This clonotype was recorded many times. The rearrangement links TRBV5-4 to TRBJ2-2; a weak D match, TRBD1 (6 bases). The germline gives CDR1 SGHNT, CDR2 YYREEE (reference sequence). This CDR3 is 17 amino acids long. V lost 4 bases, J lost 3 bases, and 19 bases lay in between. CDR3: CASSKGGPTAHTGELFF. In DNA, the CDR3 is TGTGCCAGCAGCAAAGGGGGTCCGACAGCGCACACCGGGGAGCTGTTTTTT.

This clonotype was seen at least ten times. The chain links TRBV7-6 to TRBJ2-3, with D maybe TRBD2 (6 bases). The length of the CDR3 is 15 residues. Trimming cost V 5 bases and J 0 bases, with 12 bases left between them. The V gene's germline CDR1 is SGHVS and CDR2 FNYEAQ. CDR3 amino acids: CASSDLAYSTDTQYF. The CDR3 region has the DNA TGTGCCAGCAGCGATCTAGCGTATAGCACAGATACGCAGTATTTT.

In this sample, this clonotype turned up many times. The chain employs TRBV2 and TRBJ2-7; the D gene is possibly TRBD2 (6 bases). The V gene lost 4 bases and the J gene lost 3 bases, with 13 bases spanning the gap. Germline CDR1 reads SNHLY; CDR2 reads FYNNEI. The CDR3 extends over 14 amino acids. The CDR3 sequence: CASSAGRIYYEQYF. As DNA, the CDR3 is TGTGCCAGCAGTGCAGGGAGGATATACTACGAGCAGTACTTC. Filled out from reference TRBV2 and TRBJ2-7, the complete variable domain reads EPEVTQTPSHQVTQMGQEVILRCVPISNHLYFYWYRQILGQKVEFLVSFYNNEISEKSEIFDDQFSVERPDGSNFTLKIRSTKLEDSAMYFCASSAGRIYYEQYFGPGTRLTVT.

This clonotype appeared many times. The chain recombines TRBV7-2 with TRBJ2-2; D call uncertain. Germline values: CDR1 SGHTA, CDR2 FQGNSA. The CDR3 sequence is 15 residues long. Trimming left V 5 bases short and J 0 bases short, with 10 bases between. The CDR3 sequence: CASSLGLSNTGELFF. For the CDR3, the DNA is TGTGCCAGCAGCCTCGGTTTATCGAACACCGGGGAGCTGTTTTTT.

This clonotype was seen repeatedly, ten times or more. This CDR3 is CASSYRELNEKLFF. The CDR3 bases are TGTGCCAGCAGCTACAGGGAACTTAATGAAAAACTGTTTTTT. The chain links TRBV5-8 to TRBJ1-4; a weak D match, TRBD1 (6 bases). CDR3 size: 14 residues. Germline CDR1 is SGHTS and CDR2 is YDEGEE. The V and J ends lost 3 bases and 4 bases respectively, with 10 bases between them.

Of note for this clonotype: The CDR3 does not end in the conserved phenylalanine or tryptophan, so this is likely a read error. The chain carries TRBV3-1 and TRBJ2-3; 10 nucleotides align to TRBD2. In germline, CDR1 is LGHDT, CDR2 YNNKEL (reference sequence). The CDR3 totals 15 residues. V lost 3 bases, J lost 10 bases, and 10 bases stayed unmatched. CDR3 coding DNA: TGTGCCAGCAGCCAGTCAAGCGGGGGGGCCAGGGCGCAGTATTCT. Protein: CASSQSSGGARAQYS.

This clonotype was observed at least ten times. The V gene is TRBV7-9, the J gene TRBJ1-5; weak D call: TRBD1 (5 bases). The CDR3 sequence is 13 residues long. Germline CDR1 reads SEHNR; CDR2 reads FQNEAQ (reference sequence). V was trimmed by 2 bases and J by 5 bases, leaving 7 bases between them. The CDR3 loop reads CASSLMGDQPQHF. CDR3 nucleotide sequence: TGTGCCAGCAGCTTAATGGGGGATCAGCCCCAGCATTTT.

In its sample, this clonotype was seen many times. V usage is TRBV19 and J usage is TRBJ2-5; perhaps D is TRBD1 or TRBD2 (5 bases each). This CDR3 is built from 13 residues. The ends were cut back, 8 bases at V and 5 bases at J, with 15 bases in the middle. Germline V CDR1 and CDR2: LNHDA, SQIVND (reference sequence). CDR3 coding DNA: TGTGCCAGTGCCGGGACCCCGAGGGAGACCCAGTACTTC. Translating it yields CASAGTPRETQYF.

Concerning this clonotype itself: A much larger clone lies a single base off, so this may be a read error. This chain joins TRBV7-2 and TRBJ2-3; no firm D call. The DNA end is a closer match to TRBJ1-5, so the J assignment may be wrong. CDR3 length: 15 amino acids. Germline V gives CDR1 SGHTA, CDR2 FQGNSA. In DNA form, the CDR3 reads TGTGCCAGCAGCTTAGTGGGAGGGAGAACAGATACGCAGCATTTT. It translates to CASSLVGGRTDTQHF.

Notes on this clonotype: Being one base from a much bigger clone, this may be a read error. V and J are TRBV5-4 and TRBJ1-6; D may be TRBD1 (6 bases). This CDR3 spans 15 amino acids. CDR1 is SGHNT, CDR2 YYREEE, per germline (reference sequence). V gave up 2 bases and J gave up 10 bases, with 16 bases separating them. CDR3 in DNA: TGTGCCAGCAGCTTCCGGGGGGAAGGGGGATCACCCCTCCACTTT. Its protein product is CASSFRGEGGSPLHF.

Ten or more counts support this clonotype. The chain has TRBV3-1 and TRBJ2-7; D unclear. Per the germline V gene, CDR1 is LGHDT and CDR2 is YNNKEL (reference sequence). V lost 0 bases and J lost 3, with 3 bases in between. The CDR3 runs to 12 residues. The DNA of the CDR3 is TGTGCCAGCAGCCAAGATCGCTACGAGCAGTACTTC. It specifies CASSQDRYEQYF.